What follows are 5 T cell receptor beta chains derived from one specimen sequenced in a study of early T cells in non-severe SARS-CoV-2 infection. TCRdb independently ran MiXCR on the 5' RACE reads; one entry per CDR3 protein. The profile shows about 83,000 distinct CDR3 sequences, roughly an eighth of them singletons. The sequenced sample was whole blood. These TCRs come from an adult who was a healthcare worker with PCR-confirmed SARS-CoV-2 infection or an uninfected control (not recorded which).

This clonotype has more than one count but fewer than ten. The genes are TRBV5-1 and TRBJ2-5; 8 nucleotides agree with TRBD2. There are 12 residues in the CDR3. With V trimmed by 4 bases and J by 5 bases, 1 base remained unmatched. From germline, CDR1 is SGHRS and CDR2 YFSETQ. This CDR3 reads CASSPGGETQYF. CDR3 in DNA: TGCGCCAGCAGCCCGGGAGGGGAGACCCAGTACTTC.

The table lists this clonotype with many counts. This sequence joins TRBV7-8 and TRBJ1-6; no clear D. CDR3 length: 15 residues. CDR1 and CDR2 from the germline V gene are SGHVS and FQNEAQ. V dropped 5 bases and J dropped 8 bases, with 16 bases sitting between them. For the CDR3, the DNA is TGTGCCAGCAGCCCAGGTGCGGGGTGGGATTCACCCCTCCACTTT. Translated, it gives CASSPGAGWDSPLHF.

This clonotype has a count of ten or more. This chain joins TRBV10-2 and TRBJ2-5; possibly TRBD2 for D (6 bases). The germline V gene encodes CDR1 WSHSY and CDR2 SAAADI. The V gene lost 2 bases and the J gene lost 5 bases, with 18 bases spanning the gap. The CDR3 runs 16 residues. The CDR3 spells CASSERRDSRGETQYF. CDR3 nucleotides: TGCGCCAGCAGTGAGAGACGGGACTCCCGGGGGGAGACCCAGTACTTC.

Only a few counts were recorded for this clonotype. The rearrangement links TRBV12-3 or TRBV12-4 to TRBJ2-7; 10 nucleotides agree with TRBD1. V lost 5 bases, J lost 5 bases, and 6 bases stayed unmatched. The CDR3 has 14 amino acids. CDR3 region: CASSRTGGFDEQYF. CDR3 nucleotide sequence: TGTGCCAGCAGTCGGACAGGGGGTTTCGACGAGCAGTACTTC.

This clonotype was recorded at least ten times. The chain is built from TRBV21-1 and TRBJ1-2; TRBD1, the D gene given by the table, was not confirmed from the DNA. TRBV21-1 is designated a pseudogene. The CDR3 totals 16 residues. The CDR3 here is CASNPQGRKPNYGYTF. The CDR3 nucleotides read TGTGCCAGCAACCCACAGGGCCGAAAGCCTAACTATGGCTACACCTTC.